This is a list of T cell receptor beta chains from one sample in a study of T cell responses to AZD1222 COVID-19 vaccine. Measured with immunoSEQ multiplex PCR; TCRdb has only the in-frame clones, and not every one. The sample includes roughly 46,000 clones, 88% of them seen just once. Source: peripheral blood, taken 28 days after the second AZD1222 dose. The receptors stem from an adult who received the AZD1222 COVID-19 vaccine. The CDR3 runs from the conserved cysteine through the conserved F or W. Fields, in order: D gene, clone size, J gene, V gene, CDR3 protein, CDR3 DNA. The D gene is left open where the match is weak. Size values are once, few and many counts, or a class for expanded clones, and some rows have none.

. . TRBJ1-2 TRBV9 CASSGVTEGGNYGYTF TGTGCCAGCAGCGGAGTGACGGAGGGAGGGAACTATGGCTACACCTTC
. . TRBJ1-1 TRBV18 CASSTTDENTEAFF TGTGCCAGCTCAACGACGGACGAGAACACTGAAGCTTTCTTT
. . TRBJ1-2 TRBV6-6 CASVGTLANYGYTF TGTGCCAGCGTTGGGACATTAGCTAACTATGGCTACACCTTC
. . TRBJ1-2 TRBV12-3/TRBV12-4 CASSLSGLGYTF TGTGCCAGCAGTTTGAGTGGTTTGGGCTACACCTTC
TRBD2 . TRBJ2-5 TRBV20-1 CSASIAGAETQYF TGCAGTGCTAGTATCGCGGGAGCGGAGACCCAGTACTTC
TRBD1 . TRBJ1-3 TRBV10-3 CAIKDRSVSGNTIYF TGTGCCATTAAGGACAGGAGCGTCTCTGGAAACACCATATATTTT
. . TRBJ1-2 TRBV7-3 CASSSDRSGYTF TGTGCCAGCAGCTCCGACAGGAGTGGCTACACCTTC
. . TRBJ1-3 TRBV6-5 CASSEEARSGNTIYF TGTGCCAGCAGCGAGGAGGCGCGTTCTGGAAACACCATATATTTT
TRBD1 . TRBJ1-2 TRBV3-1/TRBV3-2 CASSLRDREYGYTF TGTGCCAGCAGCCTCCGGGACAGGGAGTATGGCTACACCTTC
TRBD1 . TRBJ1-1 TRBV10-3 CAIQQGVDTEAFF TGTGCCATTCAACAGGGGGTAGACACTGAAGCTTTCTTT
. few TRBJ2-1 TRBV7-8 CASSHGGRPYNEQFF TGTGCCAGCAGCCATGGGGGGCGGCCCTACAATGAGCAGTTCTTC
. . TRBJ1-2 TRBV5-1 CASSLASIMDGYTF TGCGCCAGCAGCTTGGCTTCCATCATGGATGGCTACACCTTC
TRBD1 . TRBJ1-5 TRBV28 CASSGTGDVQPQHF TGTGCCAGCAGTGGGACAGGGGACGTACAGCCCCAGCATTTT
TRBD1 once TRBJ2-5 TRBV12-3/TRBV12-4 CASWTGGGETQYF TGTGCCAGCTGGACAGGCGGCGGGGAGACCCAGTACTTC
. . TRBJ1-1 TRBV7-2 CASSLGMGKAEAFF TGTGCCAGCAGCTTAGGAATGGGAAAAGCTGAAGCTTTCTTT
. . TRBJ1-3 TRBV6-2/TRBV6-3 CASSYSRTSGNTIYF TGTGCCAGCAGTTACTCAAGGACCTCTGGAAACACCATATATTTT
TRBD1 . TRBJ1-2 TRBV27 CASSLIGGTGAINYGYTF TGTGCCAGCAGTTTAATAGGGGGGACAGGGGCGATCAACTATGGCTACACCTTC
. . TRBJ2-1 TRBV15 CATTSGGGRSYNEQFF TGTGCCACAACCTCCGGAGGGGGGCGCTCCTACAATGAGCAGTTCTTC
. . TRBJ1-1 TRBV7-9 CASSSNHRNTEAFF TGTGCCAGCAGCTCCAATCATCGGAACACTGAAGCTTTCTTT
. . TRBJ1-2 TRBV4-2 CASSQEGGDYGYTF TGTGCCAGCAGCCAAGAGGGTGGGGACTATGGCTACACCTTC
. once TRBJ2-6 TRBV11-2 CASSPTGPVSLSGANVLTF TGTGCCAGCAGCCCAACGGGCCCAGTGTCGCTTTCTGGGGCCAACGTCCTGACTTTC
. . TRBJ2-3 TRBV18 CASSPDQGDTQYF TGTGCCAGCTCACCTGATCAGGGCGATACGCAGTATTTT
. . TRBJ1-2 TRBV5-6 CASSLSGNYGYTF TGTGCCAGCAGCTTGTCCGGGAACTATGGCTACACCTTC
. few TRBJ1-2 TRBV29-1 CSVGDGGYGYTF TGCAGCGTTGGGGACGGAGGCTATGGCTACACCTTC
TRBD1 . TRBJ1-2 TRBV3-1/TRBV3-2 CASSQVTGRDGYTF TGTGCCAGCAGCCAAGTGACAGGGAGGGATGGCTACACCTTC
. once TRBJ2-3 TRBV6-5 CASSYGRRADTQYF TGTGCCAGCAGTTACGGACGGAGGGCAGATACGCAGTATTTT
. . TRBJ1-2 TRBV7-9 CASSLLGQGLDGTF TGTGCCAGCAGCTTACTGGGCCAGGGGCTTGATGGCACCTTC
. . TRBJ2-3 TRBV12-5 CASGLDWRVDTQYF TGTGCTAGTGGTTTGGATTGGCGGGTTGATACGCAGTATTTT
. . TRBJ2-1 TRBV6-1 CASSSDRRNEQFF TGTGCCAGCAGTTCGGATAGGAGGAATGAGCAGTTCTTC
. once TRBJ1-1 TRBV18 CASSSGGPRTEAFF TGTGCCAGCTCGTCCGGGGGGCCGCGTACTGAAGCTTTCTTT
TRBD2 . TRBJ2-1 TRBV7-9 CASSLGGLAGYNEQFF TGTGCCAGCAGCTTAGGGGGACTAGCGGGTTACAATGAGCAGTTCTTC
. . TRBJ2-4 TRBV5-1 CASSLGAGNAKNIQYF TGCGCCAGCAGCTTGGGTGCGGGAAACGCCAAAAACATTCAGTACTTC
. . TRBJ1-5 TRBV2 CASGGGRDSNQPQHF TGTGCCAGCGGGGGTGGCCGGGATAGCAATCAGCCCCAGCATTTT
. . TRBJ2-7 TRBV5-5 CASSLSLPYEQYF TGTGCCAGCAGCTTGTCCTTACCCTACGAGCAGTACTTC
TRBD2 . TRBJ2-4 TRBV12-5 CASGGGGTKNIQYF TGTGCTAGTGGCGGGGGGGGGACCAAAAACATTCAGTACTTC
. once TRBJ1-3 TRBV4-1 CASSQPTGLGNTIYF TGCGCCAGCAGCCAACCTACAGGGTTGGGAAACACCATATATTTT
TRBD2 . TRBJ2-1 TRBV6-5 CASSYRAGDYNEQFF TGTGCCAGCAGTTACCGAGCGGGAGACTACAATGAGCAGTTCTTC
. . TRBJ2-2 TRBV6-5 CASSATSPGELFF TGTGCCAGCAGCGCTACGTCCCCCGGGGAGCTGTTTTTT
TRBD2 . TRBJ2-5 TRBV9 CASSVASGGPGETQYF TGTGCCAGCAGCGTTGCATCGGGGGGGCCCGGGGAGACCCAGTACTTC
TRBD2 . TRBJ2-5 TRBV12-5 CASGLVRVAGGETQYF TGTGCTAGTGGTTTGGTACGGGTAGCGGGAGGGGAGACCCAGTACTTC
. . TRBJ1-1 TRBV7-3 CASSFSGPSTEAFF TGTGCCAGCAGCTTTTCAGGGCCCAGCACTGAAGCTTTCTTT
. . TRBJ2-7 TRBV18 CASSPPNQGAYEQYF TGTGCCAGCTCACCACCGAACCAGGGTGCCTACGAGCAGTACTTC
TRBD2 . TRBJ2-7 TRBV11-2 CASSAGGYEQYF TGTGCCAGCAGCGCGGGGGGGTACGAGCAGTACTTC
. . TRBJ1-2 TRBV9 CASSRRGDDYGYTF TGTGCCAGCAGCAGAAGGGGGGACGACTATGGCTACACCTTC
. once TRBJ2-2 TRBV11-1 CASSPALVGGELFF TGTGCCAGCAGCCCAGCTCTCGTAGGGGGGGAGCTGTTTTTT
TRBD2 . TRBJ2-7 TRBV4-2 CASSQGLAGGESSYEQYF TGTGCCAGCAGCCAAGGGCTAGCGGGAGGGGAAAGCTCCTACGAGCAGTACTTC
TRBD1 once TRBJ2-2 TRBV11-3 CASSPGTVTNTGELFF TGTGCCAGCAGCCCCGGGACAGTGACGAACACCGGGGAGCTGTTTTTT
. . TRBJ1-2 TRBV2 CASSEIGTNYGYTF TGTGCCAGCAGTGAAATCGGGACTAACTATGGCTACACCTTC
TRBD2 . TRBJ2-1 TRBV5-8 CASSSGLAGGYEQFF TGTGCCAGCAGTTCAGGACTAGCGGGAGGGTATGAGCAGTTCTTC
TRBD1 once TRBJ1-4 TRBV5-1 CASSSTGGLANEKLFF TGCGCCAGCAGCTCTACAGGGGGTTTGGCTAATGAAAAACTGTTTTTT
. . TRBJ2-2 TRBV24-1 CATSDPRTKNTGELFF TGTGCCACCAGTGATCCGAGGACTAAGAACACCGGGGAGCTGTTTTTT
. . TRBJ2-5 TRBV7-9 CASSLPRETQYF TGTGCCAGCAGCTTACCCAGAGAGACCCAGTACTTC
. . TRBJ2-5 TRBV6-4 CASSDEDDPVPTPETQYF TGTGCCAGCAGTGACGAGGACGACCCTGTTCCCACCCCAGAGACCCAGTACTTC
TRBD1 . TRBJ1-1 TRBV6-4 CASRDSSMNTEAFF TGTGCCAGCCGGGACAGTTCTATGAACACTGAAGCTTTCTTT
. . TRBJ2-1 TRBV27 CASSSILAYNEQFF TGTGCCAGCAGTTCCATACTAGCCTACAATGAGCAGTTCTTC